This note documents a single T cell receptor beta chain sequence. What it recognizes is unknown. This sample is drawn from a study of T cell responses to AZD1222 COVID-19 vaccine. Regarding the study as a whole: An increase in Spike-specific TCR breadth and depth was observed after two AZD1222 doses. The donors showed a predominance of white British ancestry and of females, with possible underestimation of clonal diversity.

Germline V CDR1 and CDR2: SGHAT, FQNNGV. This CDR3 spans 14 amino acids. Trimming removed 5 bases at V and 3 bases at J, with 13 bases between. TCRdb's copy holds only in-frame clones and misses some; the assay was immunoSEQ multiplex PCR. Of more than 110,000 clones in the sample, about 93% are singletons; the top ten hold roughly 5%. The sample here was peripheral blood, taken on day 0 of AZD1222 vaccination. This clonotype was obtained from an adult in good health. The V and J genes are TRBV11-2 and TRBJ1-1, with D unclear. CDR3 in DNA: TGTGCCAGCAGCACCGCGGGTAGGGACACTGAAGCTTTCTTT. Translated: CASSTAGRDTEAFF.